This passage covers 7 T cell receptor beta chains from one sample sequenced in a study of blood T cell repertoires in COVID-19. Libraries were prepared by immunoSEQ multiplex PCR; TCRdb keeps only in-frame clonotypes and omits some of them. The sample includes about 150,000 clones, over 80% seen only once; the top ten take around 6.1%. Sequencing was carried out using peripheral blood. Receptor source: a man older than 75 with acute or convalescent COVID-19.

This rearrangement joins TRBV10-1 to TRBJ2-1; TRBD2 matches 8 bases. The CDR3 is 15 amino acids. V lost 6 bases and J lost 7; bases outside the gene matches: 11. Germline V gene data show CDR1 as WNHNN and CDR2 as SYGVQD (reference sequence). This CDR3 is CASSGRAGDGNEQFF. The CDR3 DNA sequence: TGCGCCAGCAGCGGGAGAGCGGGGGACGGGAATGAGCAGTTCTTC.

The CDR3 region is CASSFRGLGGVGTDTQYF. The CDR3 nucleotides read TGTGCCAGCAGTTTCCGGGGATTGGGAGGGGTGGGCACAGATACGCAGTATTTT. The chain is built from TRBV27 and TRBJ2-3, with 7 bases aligning to TRBD2. Trimming at V came to 3 bases and at J to 1 base, leaving 13 bases not matched to a gene. Germline V lookup: CDR1 MNHEY, CDR2 SMNVEV (reference sequence). The CDR3 is 18 residues long.

The V gene is TRBV27, the J gene TRBJ1-5; TRBD1 is a possible D gene (6 bases). This CDR3 region has 14 residues. Germline V CDR1 and CDR2: MNHEY, SMNVEV (reference sequence). Trimming took off 4 bases at V and 2 bases at J, with 9 bases between the two ends. The CDR3 bases are TGTGCCAGCAGTTGGACAGCGGGCAATCAGCCCCAGCATTTT. Its protein is CASSWTAGNQPQHF.

This rearrangement joins TRBV7-2 to TRBJ1-4, with 7 bases lining up with TRBD1. Germline V gene lookup returns CDR1 SGHTA and CDR2 FQGNSA. This CDR3 comprises 14 residues. J lost 4 bases, V lost 5 bases, and 4 bases had no gene match. The CDR3 DNA reads TGTGCCAGCAGCGCGACAGGGATTAATGAAAAACTGTTTTTT. It is translated as CASSATGINEKLFF.

This clone was seen more than once but under ten times. The chain uses TRBV9 and TRBJ2-1; 7 positions agree with TRBD1. Trimming at V came to 2 bases and at J to 2 bases, leaving 4 bases not matched to a gene. The CDR3 is made up of 15 amino acids. Germline-derived CDR1 and CDR2 are SGDLS and YYNGEE. The CDR3 sequence is CASSVEQGPYNEQFF. Written as DNA, the CDR3 is TGTGCCAGCAGCGTGGAACAGGGGCCCTACAATGAGCAGTTCTTC.

This clone has only a few counts. The chain joins TRBV21-1 to TRBJ1-2; the table's TRBD1 call for D was not verified on the DNA. TRBV21-1 is a known pseudogene. CDR3 length: 17 residues. CDR3 sequence (DNA): TGTGCCAGCAGCAAGGGGCTATTTAGAACTCTCGGCTATGGCTACACCTTC. Its protein is CASSKGLFRTLGYGYTF.

This clone appeared a few times. The rearrangement joins TRBV6-5 to TRBJ1-3; 8 bases fit TRBD1. V shed 5 bases and J 8 bases; nucleotides not matched to a gene: 11. Germline V gene data show CDR1 as MNHEY and CDR2 as SVGAGI. CDR3 length equals 15 residues. The CDR3: CASSRRLDRVDTIYF. In DNA form, the CDR3 reads TGTGCCAGCAGTCGCCGCCTGGACAGGGTTGACACCATATATTTT.